This TCR beta chain comes out of a study of cytomegalovirus exposure and HLA in healthy donors. On the study more broadly: One earlier analysis, a look at 200 million or so T cells, found approximately 120 million unique TCR beta sequences.

The CDR3 loop spans 13 amino acids. From germline, CDR1 is SGHAT and CDR2 FQNNGV. V gave up 0 bases and J gave up 6 bases, with 6 bases separating them. Findings of the study overall: Later, an analysis found that common viral pathogens appeared to be linked with several of the most significant clusters. Excluded were some V segments that proved indistinguishable, including TRBV6-2 and TRBV6-3. In most subjects, TCR beta sequences reportedly gave accurate predictions of HLA-A and HLA-B alleles.

In the PCR, 60 Vbeta and 13 Jbeta primers were used. Produced via immunoSEQ multiplex PCR; TCRdb's table is partial and in-frame only. The table shows about 120,000 clones, with 65% to 90% occurring only once. In the case of this clone: Its cognate antigen is unknown.

Sequences were obtained from PBMCs. This chain uses TRBV11-2 with TRBJ1-5; D is ambiguous. The TCR was taken from a male donor in good health and CMV-seropositive. The CDR3 nucleotides are TGTGCCAGCAGCTTAGATTTATTTCAGCCCCAGCATTTT. Translating gives CASSLDLFQPQHF. The full variable domain, in which reference TRBV11-2 and TRBJ1-5 provide the parts outside the CDR3, is EAGVAQSPRYKIIEKRQSVAFWCNPISGHATLYWYQQILGQGPKLLIQFQNNGVVDDSQLPKDRFSAERLKGVDSTLKIQPAKLEDSAVYLCASSLDLFQPQHFGDGTRLSIL.